The next 22 T cell receptor beta chains were all read from a single sample in a study of CD4+ T cells in melanoma. The method was immunoSEQ multiplex PCR; TCRdb's version includes in-frame clones alone and lacks a portion of them. Among 140,000 or so clones listed, about 90% were seen once. All receptors come from a human donor with melanoma.

This clone appeared a few times. This chain links TRBV11-2 with TRBJ2-5; 10 bases map to TRBD2. With 4 bases clipped from V and 3 bases from J, the junction kept 8 bases outside the gene matches. Germline V gene data show CDR1 as SGHAT and CDR2 as FQNNGV. The CDR3 covers 16 residues. Written as DNA, the CDR3 is TGTGCCAGCAGCTCTTACGGGACTAGCGAGAAAGAGACCCAGTACTTC. Its protein is CASSSYGTSEKETQYF. The full variable domain, rest sourced from reference TRBV11-2 and TRBJ2-5, is EAGVAQSPRYKIIEKRQSVAFWCNPISGHATLYWYQQILGQGPKLLIQFQNNGVVDDSQLPKDRFSAERLKGVDSTLKIQPAKLEDSAVYLCASSSYGTSEKETQYFGPGTRLLVL.

The rearrangement links TRBV18 to TRBJ1-1; D remains ambiguous. This CDR3 spans 15 amino acids. The V end lost 3 bases, the J end lost 1 base, and 12 bases lay between the germline ends. CDR1 KGHSH and CDR2 LQKENI come from the germline V gene. CDR3 sequence (DNA): TGTGCCAGCTCACCGGTCGTAATGGGGAACACTGAAGCTTTCTTT. This gives the protein CASSPVVMGNTEAFF. The full variable domain, completed using reference TRBV18 and TRBJ1-1, is NAGVMQNPRHLVRRRGQEARLRCSPMKGHSHVYWYRQLPEEGLKFMVYLQKENIIDESGMPKERFSAEFPKEGPSILRIQQVVRGDSAAYFCASSPVVMGNTEAFFGQGTRLTVV.

This sequence joins TRBV7-9 and TRBJ1-2, with 8 bases that match TRBD1. From germline, CDR1 is SEHNR and CDR2 FQNEAQ (reference sequence). This CDR3 contains 15 residues. Unmatched junction bases numbered 3, after V lost 3 bases and J lost 0 bases. This chain's CDR3 is CASSFETGANYGYTF. The CDR3 DNA reads as TGTGCCAGCAGCTTCGAGACAGGGGCTAACTATGGCTACACCTTC.

The V call is TRBV14, the J call TRBJ2-3; TRBD2 aligns across 9 bases. From germline, CDR1 is SGHDN and CDR2 FVKESK. This CDR3 comprises 17 residues. With V trimmed by 3 bases and J by 0 bases, 7 bases remained unmatched. In nucleotides, the CDR3 is TGTGCCAGCAGCCAGCTGGGACTAGCTAGGAGCACAGATACGCAGTATTTT. It encodes CASSQLGLARSTDTQYF.

This clone was detected only once. The CDR3 loop is CASSDQGGLKSGNTIYF. In DNA form, the CDR3 reads TGTGCCAGCAGTGATCAGGGGGGTCTCAAGTCTGGAAACACCATATATTTT. The genes are TRBV2 and TRBJ1-3, with TRBD1 matching over 7 bases. The germline V gene has CDR1 SNHLY and CDR2 FYNNEI. There are 17 residues in the CDR3. Losses at the gene ends were 3 bases for V and 1 base for J; bases not matched to a gene: 9.

The genes are TRBV18 and TRBJ1-2; 8 bases are a match to TRBD1. The CDR3 runs to 13 residues. Germline assignment: CDR1 KGHSH and CDR2 LQKENI. Unmatched junction bases numbered 7, after V lost 5 bases and J lost 8 bases. The CDR3 sequence is CASSEDRVGGYTF. The CDR3 DNA follows: TGTGCCAGCTCAGAGGACAGGGTAGGCGGCTACACCTTC.

This chain uses TRBV15 with TRBJ2-7, with 8 bases fitting TRBD2. This CDR3 region has 15 residues. V lost 6 bases and J lost 3; bases outside the gene matches: 10. Germline CDR1 LNHNV, CDR2 YYDKDF (reference sequence). The CDR3 spells CATSGQRGWYYEQYF. Written as DNA, the CDR3 is TGTGCCACCAGTGGTCAGCGGGGGTGGTACTACGAGCAGTACTTC.

This chain uses TRBV10-3 with TRBJ2-7; D is unresolved. Per germline, CDR1 ENHRY and CDR2 SYGVKD. The CDR3 has 14 amino acids. V was clipped by 3 bases and J by 0 bases, with 9 bases between them. CDR3 coding DNA: TGTGCCATCAGTGACGTCGGCTACTCCTACGAGCAGTACTTC. This sequence encodes CAISDVGYSYEQYF.

V is TRBV5-6 and J is TRBJ2-3; 7 positions match TRBD2. V was pared by 5 bases and J by 6 bases, with 15 bases of the junction left unmatched. From germline, CDR1 is SGHDT and CDR2 YYEEEE. The CDR3 totals 16 residues. The CDR3 DNA reads TGTGCCAGCAGGCGCGCCCCCGGACTAGTTTCTGATACGCAGTATTTT. Translation: CASRRAPGLVSDTQYF.

This sequence joins TRBV6-5 and TRBJ1-3; D ambiguous. This CDR3 has 15 residues. Germline loops: CDR1 MNHEY, CDR2 SVGAGI. V was pared by 6 bases and J by 0 bases, with 12 bases between. The CDR3 spells CASSRAWGSGNTIYF. The CDR3 nucleotides read TGTGCCAGCAGCCGAGCATGGGGCTCTGGAAACACCATATATTTT.

The CDR3 nucleotides read TGTGCTAGTGGCCCCGATAGAGTATCGGGCACTGAAGCTTTCTTT. It specifies CASGPDRVSGTEAFF. The rearrangement uses TRBV12-5 and TRBJ1-1; D is undetermined. Trimming removed 6 bases at V and 4 bases at J, with 18 bases between. The CDR3 length is 15 residues. Germline V gene lookup returns CDR1 LGHNT and CDR2 FRNRAP. Combining the CDR3 with reference TRBV12-5 and TRBJ1-1 gives the whole variable domain DARVTQTPRHKVTEMGQEVTMRCQPILGHNTVFWYRQTMMQGLELLAYFRNRAPLDDSGMPKDRFSAEMPDATLATLKIQPSEPRDSAVYFCASGPDRVSGTEAFFGQGTRLTVV.

This chain links TRBV4-2 with TRBJ2-1, with D uncertain. The V end was cut by 0 bases, the J end by 4 bases, with 7 bases between. The germline gives CDR1 LGHNA, CDR2 YNFKEQ. The CDR3 has 14 amino acids. This chain's CDR3 is CASSQDAAYNEQFF. The CDR3 bases are TGTGCCAGCAGCCAAGATGCGGCTTACAATGAGCAGTTCTTC.

The J gene is TRBJ1-1, the V gene TRBV5-5; the D is unclear. Germline lookup yields CDR1 SGHKS and CDR2 YYEKEE (reference sequence). The V and J ends lost 0 bases and 0 bases respectively, with 6 bases between them. This CDR3 comprises 14 residues. CDR3 nucleotides: TGTGCCAGCAGCTTGGGGCCGCTGAACACTGAAGCTTTCTTT. Translated: CASSLGPLNTEAFF. Drawing the rest from reference TRBV5-5 and TRBJ1-1, the complete variable domain is DAGVTQSPTHLIKTRGQQVTLRCSPISGHKSVSWYQQVLGQGPQFIFQYYEKEERGRGNFPDRFSARQFPNYSSELNVNALLLGDSALYLCASSLGPLNTEAFFGQGTRLTVV.

V is TRBV5-1 and J is TRBJ2-2, with TRBD2 as a possible D gene (6 bases). Germline values: CDR1 SGHRS, CDR2 YFSETQ. The V gene lost 7 bases and the J gene lost 0 bases, with 13 bases spanning the gap. The CDR3 sequence is 15 residues long. The CDR3 loop is CASGRGGANTGELFF. The CDR3 region has the DNA TGCGCCAGCGGTAGAGGAGGGGCGAACACCGGGGAGCTGTTTTTT.

V usage is TRBV10-2 and J usage is TRBJ2-2; 7 positions agree with TRBD2. CDR1 is WSHSY and CDR2 is SAAADI in the germline V gene. The CDR3 length is 15 residues. The CDR3 loop reads CAGSGELTNTGELFF. The CDR3 DNA follows: TGCGCAGGCAGCGGGGAGCTCACGAACACCGGGGAGCTGTTTTTT.

On this clone: At one end the junction does not follow the germline gene, possibly because of a read error. The gene calls are TRBV10-3 and TRBJ1-3; D gene uncertain. This CDR3 has 15 residues. Germline-derived CDR1 and CDR2 are ENHRY and SYGVKD. CDR3 amino acids: CAISESAPSRNTIYF. The CDR3 nucleotides read TGTGCCATCAGTGAGTCGGCCCCCTCTAGAAACACCATATATTTT.

This chain uses TRBV4-1 with TRBJ1-2, with D maybe TRBD1 (5 bases). Trimming removed 0 bases from V and 2 bases from J, with 16 bases in between. The germline gives CDR1 MGHRA, CDR2 YSYEKL. The length of the CDR3 is 17 residues. The CDR3 nucleotides read TGCGCCAGCAGCCAAGAAATAAGGGGCTATCCCAACTATGGCTACACCTTC. It encodes CASSQEIRGYPNYGYTF.

This chain's CDR3 is CASSITGNPEKLFF. The CDR3 region has the DNA TGTGCCAGTAGTATAACCGGTAACCCTGAAAAACTGTTTTTT. This sequence joins TRBV19 and TRBJ1-4, with D unclear. The CDR3 covers 14 residues. Germline V gene sequence: CDR1 LNHDA, CDR2 SQIVND (reference sequence). V shed 2 bases and J shed 7 bases, with 11 bases lying between them.

The chain employs TRBV11-2 and TRBJ2-2, with D perhaps TRBD2 (6 bases). V dropped 3 bases and J dropped 5 bases, with 16 bases sitting between them. This CDR3 contains 16 residues. Germline V gene lookup returns CDR1 SGHAT and CDR2 FQNNGV. The CDR3, as DNA: TGTGCCAGCAGCTTCAGTGACAGCGGGCAGACCGGGGAGCTGTTTTTT. This gives the protein CASSFSDSGQTGELFF.

V usage is TRBV29-1 and J usage is TRBJ2-7; maybe TRBD2 (6 bases). This CDR3 has 14 residues. V gave up 7 bases and J gave up 7 bases, with 23 bases separating them. Per the germline V gene, CDR1 is SQVTM and CDR2 is ANQGSEA. The DNA for the CDR3 is TGCAGCGCGACGGGCGGGGATACAGCTTGGGAGCAGTACTTC. Its protein is CSATGGDTAWEQYF.

V gene TRBV19 combines with J gene TRBJ1-6; D perhaps matches TRBD1 (5 bases). Germline loops: CDR1 LNHDA, CDR2 SQIVND (reference sequence). The CDR3 totals 15 residues. V lost 3 bases and J lost 10, with 16 bases in between. In DNA, the CDR3 is TGTGCCAGTAGTATCAGTGAGGGGAATTGGTCACCCCTCCACTTT. Protein: CASSISEGNWSPLHF.

V usage is TRBV5-1 and J usage is TRBJ1-2, with TRBD1 as a possible D gene (6 bases). Trimming removed 1 base at V and 0 bases at J, with 13 bases between. Germline CDR1 is SGHRS and CDR2 is YFSETQ. The CDR3 totals 16 residues. CDR3 nucleotides: TGCGCCAGCAGCTTGTTCACAGGGCCAGCTAACTATGGCTACACCTTC. It translates to CASSLFTGPANYGYTF. Full variable domain (missing parts from reference TRBV5-1 and TRBJ1-2): KAGVTQTPRYLIKTRGQQVTLSCSPISGHRSVSWYQQTPGQGLQFLFEYFSETQRNKGNFPGRFSGRQFSNSRSEMNVSTLELGDSALYLCASSLFTGPANYGYTFGSGTRLTVV.